This T cell receptor beta chain was captured in a study of OX40 agonist ivuxolimab in advanced cancers. The study in broad terms: Ivuxolimab was a fully human IgG2 agonistic monoclonal antibody targeting the costimulatory receptor OX40 (CD134). The paper reports the monotherapy dose-escalation portion (N of about 47 patients) of the phase I ivuxolimab trial. Intravenous ivuxolimab was administered to patients every 2 weeks at six dose levels: 0.01, 0.1, 0.3, 1.5, 3 and 10 mg/kg. Patients were allowed to have had prior anti-PD-1, anti-PD-L1 or anti-CTLA-4 therapy, and approximately 40% of the dose-escalation patients had previously received checkpoint inhibitors. Partial responses were achieved by three dose-escalation patients, of whom one had hepatocellular carcinoma and two had cutaneous melanoma. Peripheral TCRbeta sequencing was intended to test whether TCR sequence diversity was altered and clonal T-cell expansion was caused by ivuxolimab. A male proportion of roughly 85% and a mean age of approximately 55 years, ranging from about 20 to 79, were recorded for the dose-escalation cohort. Of the approximately 50 dose-escalation patients, hepatocellular carcinoma was present in about 19, melanoma in some 15, renal cell carcinoma in 9 and head and neck cancer in 9.

This clone was detected once. Its antigen target is currently unknown. It has no much larger one-base neighbor in the sample; base qualities were not kept. To sequence the TCRbeta CDR3 region, genomic DNA was isolated from the sorted cells. The immunoSEQ Assay was used for sequencing of TCRbeta CDR3 regions. In its TCRdb copy, this immuneACCESS table keeps in-frame sequences only and misses some clones. Where compared with another copy, unresolved V genes explain less than half of these, and the others have no known cause. For this sample there are about 40,000 clones; about 91% appear just once. Roughly 25% of the sample lies in the top ten. Patients with a history of autoimmune disease or receiving systemic immunosuppression were excluded from the trial. Peripheral blood for TCR sequencing was collected from all dose cohorts at baseline, on cycle 4 day 1, and on cycle 7 day 1. Samples came from an open-label, multicenter, first-in-human phase I dose-escalation trial of ivuxolimab. Adults with locally advanced or metastatic head and neck squamous cell, hepatocellular, melanoma or renal cell carcinoma were enrolled in the trial. CD4+ and CD8+ T cells were sorted separately from peripheral blood before TCR sequencing.

Paper-wide results and their limitations: In the 0.1-3.0 mg/kg groups, partial responders had among the lowest normalized peripheral clonal expansion, particularly in CD8+ T cells. Low levels of normalized T-cell clonal expansion were also seen in some patients who did not respond. After ivuxolimab, CD8+ T cells had more expanded clones than CD4+ T cells on average. At doses from 0.1 to 3.0 mg/kg, clonal expansion was seen in both CD4+ and CD8+ blood T cells between baseline and week 6. Antigen specificity was not determined for the clonally expanded peripheral T cells.

This sequence was found in an adult with an advanced solid tumor such as melanoma, head and neck, liver or kidney cancer. This sample comprised CD4+ or CD8+ T cells sorted from blood, obtained in a trial of the OX40 agonist ivuxolimab.

The CDR3 amino acid sequence is: CASSELSGSSYEQYF. The DNA sequence follows: TGTGCCAGCAGTGAACTGAGCGGGAGCTCCTACGAGCAGTACTTC. The receptor chain draws on TRBV6-1 and TRBJ2-7, and 8 bases in between align with TRBD2. The CDR3 starts with the cysteine, ends with the phenylalanine, and has 15 residues. Only the CDR3 DNA is retained, 45 bases long and in frame from the first base. The germline V gene sets CDR1 to MNHNS and CDR2 to SASEGT. V has 2 bases trimmed and J has 0 bases trimmed; junction bases matching no gene number 3.